The 22 T cell receptor beta chains given below trace back to one sample, sequenced in a study of graft-versus-host responses after intestinal transplantation. Data came from immunoSEQ multiplex PCR; TCRdb stores just in-frame clones and leaves some out. Here the sample spans fewer than 20,000 clones, 95% being singletons. Material: PBMCs, obtained 23 days after intestinal transplant. The receptors shown here come from a human patient who received an intestinal transplant, so some T cells may come from the graft donor.

The chain has TRBV4-1 and TRBJ2-7, with a possible D match to TRBD1 (6 bases). The germline CDR1 and CDR2 sequences are MGHRA and YSYEKL. V was clipped by 3 bases and J by 6 bases, with 21 bases between them. The CDR3 length is 16 residues. The CDR3 region has the DNA TGCGCCAGCAGCCATTTGGCCCAGGGGAGAACCCCCGAGCAGTACTTC. The encoded protein is CASSHLAQGRTPEQYF.

The V call is TRBV25-1, the J call TRBJ2-1; D is uncertain. The V and J ends lost 7 bases and 3 bases respectively, with 7 bases between them. The germline CDR1 and CDR2 sequences are MGHDK and SYGVNS. The CDR3 consists of 12 residues. CDR3 in DNA: TGTGCCAGCAATACGGGCTACAATGAGCAGTTCTTC. This encodes CASNTGYNEQFF.

This CDR3 reads CAAGDRDYSPLHF. CDR3 DNA sequence: TGTGCCGCGGGGGACCGGGATTATTCACCCCTCCACTTT. The chain has TRBV28 and TRBJ1-6; D is perhaps TRBD1 (5 bases). Trimming took off 11 bases at V and 8 bases at J, with 16 bases between the two ends. The CDR3 covers 13 residues. Germline assignment: CDR1 MDHEN and CDR2 SYDVKM.

This chain uses TRBV19 with TRBJ2-2, with no clear D. Trimming stripped 7 bases from V and 5 bases from J, with 8 bases between. This CDR3 region has 12 residues. The germline gives CDR1 LNHDA, CDR2 SQIVND (reference sequence). The CDR3 reads CASTPRTGELFF. In DNA, the CDR3 is TGTGCCAGTACCCCCAGGACCGGGGAGCTGTTTTTT.

This rearrangement joins TRBV18 to TRBJ1-5; possible D gene TRBD1, 6 bases. The ends were cut back, 2 bases at V and 6 bases at J, with 14 bases in the middle. The CDR3 consists of 15 residues. The germline CDR1 and CDR2 sequences are KGHSH and LQKENI. The CDR3 DNA reads as TGTGCCAGCTCACCAGTCGGGGGCGAGGGTCAGCCCCAGCATTTT. This gives the protein CASSPVGGEGQPQHF.

The rearrangement uses TRBV28 and TRBJ2-1, with TRBD2 matching 7 bases. Germline CDR1 and CDR2: MDHEN and SYDVKM. The V gene end was trimmed by 2 bases and the J gene end by 2 bases; junction bases not matched to a gene: 0. The CDR3 totals 14 residues. CDR3 in DNA: TGTGCCAGCAGTTTAGCGGGGGCCTACAATGAGCAGTTCTTC. The encoded protein is CASSLAGAYNEQFF.

For the CDR3, the DNA is TGTGCCAGCAGTGAAGTGTCCTTATATGGCTACACCTTC. Amino acid sequence: CASSEVSLYGYTF. The chain has TRBV6-1 and TRBJ1-2; D ambiguous. The V end lost 1 base, the J end lost 5 bases, and 8 bases lay between the germline ends. The CDR3 is made up of 13 amino acids. Germline V CDR1 and CDR2: MNHNS, SASEGT.

V is TRBV2 and J is TRBJ2-2, with 9 nucleotides matching TRBD1. Per the germline V gene, CDR1 is SNHLY and CDR2 is FYNNEI. This CDR3 spans 14 amino acids. V lost 8 bases to trimming and J lost 6 bases; unmatched junction nucleotides: 7. CDR3 region: CASDRGMRPGELFF. The CDR3 coding sequence is TGTGCCAGCGACAGGGGGATGAGGCCCGGGGAGCTGTTTTTT.

The V call is TRBV9, the J call TRBJ2-1, with TRBD1 as a possible D gene (5 bases). The CDR3 covers 16 residues. V was clipped by 0 bases and J by 6 bases, with 16 bases between them. The V gene's germline CDR1 is SGDLS and CDR2 YYNGEE. The CDR3 DNA sequence: TGTGCCAGCAGCGTAGGGGGCCCGGTACCCTCCAATGAGCAGTTCTTC. Translated: CASSVGGPVPSNEQFF.

In nucleotides, the CDR3 is TGTGCCAGCAGTGAAGACGGCTACTCTGGAAACACCATATATTTT. Translation: CASSEDGYSGNTIYF. The J gene is TRBJ1-3, the V gene TRBV6-1; D remains unclear. Germline loops: CDR1 MNHNS, CDR2 SASEGT. The CDR3 loop spans 15 amino acids. Trimming removed 1 base at V and 0 bases at J, with 7 bases between.

In its sample, this clone was seen once. This rearrangement joins TRBV27 to TRBJ2-3, with TRBD2 identical over 8 bases. The CDR3 length is 16 residues. Germline V lookup: CDR1 MNHEY, CDR2 SMNVEV (reference sequence). The ends lost 0 bases at V and 2 bases at J; junction bases unmatched: 4. The CDR3 reads CASSLSTGGPTDTQYF. As DNA, the CDR3 is TGTGCCAGCAGTTTATCAACGGGAGGGCCCACAGATACGCAGTATTTT.

J is TRBJ2-2 and V is TRBV4-1; 8 nucleotides align to TRBD2. V gave up 2 bases and J gave up 6 bases; unmatched junction bases: 8. The CDR3 has 16 residues. Germline CDR1 is MGHRA and CDR2 is YSYEKL. CDR3 bases: TGCGCCAGCAGCCAATTGAGCGGGAGATGGGCCGGGGAGCTGTTTTTT. Protein sequence: CASSQLSGRWAGELFF.

J is TRBJ2-3 and V is TRBV9; D is perhaps TRBD1 (6 bases). There are 14 residues in the CDR3. V was cut by 3 bases and J by 4 bases, with 12 bases left in between. The germline CDR1 and CDR2 sequences are SGDLS and YYNGEE. This CDR3 is CASSEGGGPDTQYF. CDR3 nucleotides: TGTGCCAGCAGCGAAGGGGGTGGTCCAGATACGCAGTATTTT.

The CDR3 sequence: CASSESGWYGPVGGYTF. DNA for the CDR3: TGTGCCAGCAGTGAAAGTGGATGGTACGGACCTGTCGGTGGCTACACCTTC. This chain joins TRBV6-1 and TRBJ1-2; D remains ambiguous. Germline V gene data show CDR1 as MNHNS and CDR2 as SASEGT. Trimming removed 2 bases at V and 7 bases at J, with 23 bases between. There are 17 residues in the CDR3.

The chain couples TRBV5-1 to TRBJ2-2, with 11 bases fitting TRBD2. Losses at the gene ends were 4 bases for V and 5 bases for J; bases not matched to a gene: 13. There are 18 residues in the CDR3. Per germline, CDR1 SGHRS and CDR2 YFSETQ. Here the CDR3 reads CASSLSTSGRRWTGELFF. In DNA, the CDR3 is TGCGCCAGCAGCCTCTCTACTAGCGGGAGAAGATGGACCGGGGAGCTGTTTTTT.

The J gene is TRBJ2-3, the V gene TRBV5-5; no reliable D call. V was clipped by 6 bases and J by 6 bases, with 17 bases between them. The germline gives CDR1 SGHKS, CDR2 YYEKEE (reference sequence). CDR3 size: 14 residues. Here the CDR3 DNA reads TGTGCCAGCAACTATGGTACCCCCCCCGATACGCAGTATTTT. It yields the protein CASNYGTPPDTQYF.

This clone was seen a single time. The chain links TRBV10-3 to TRBJ2-1, with a tentative D call TRBD2 (7 bases). V was shortened by 3 bases and J by 10 bases, with 16 bases between the two germline ends. The CDR3 runs 14 residues. CDR1 and CDR2 (germline): ENHRY, SYGVKD. This CDR3 is CAISEQGIAGEQFF. The CDR3 bases are TGTGCCATCAGTGAACAGGGTATAGCGGGCGAGCAGTTCTTC.

The V and J genes are TRBV30 and TRBJ1-1; D might be TRBD1 (5 bases). CDR3 size: 13 residues. V lost 4 bases and J 0 bases, leaving 9 bases between the germline ends. Germline CDR1 reads GTSNPN; CDR2 reads SVGIG (reference sequence). CDR3 protein: CAWMSGLNTEAFF. The CDR3 DNA reads TGTGCCTGGATGTCGGGACTGAACACTGAAGCTTTCTTT.

The chain has TRBV18 and TRBJ1-5; unclear D gene. CDR1 and CDR2 from the germline V gene are KGHSH and LQKENI. The CDR3 is 16 residues long. Trimming removed 3 bases at V and 5 bases at J, with 17 bases between. In nucleotides, the CDR3 is TGTGCCAGCTCACCTTCCGGGAATATTGGCGATCAGCCCCAGCATTTT. Its translation is CASSPSGNIGDQPQHF.

The chain links TRBV13 to TRBJ2-5; 7 positions match TRBD2. Germline lookup yields CDR1 PRHDT and CDR2 FYEKMQ (reference sequence). With 0 bases clipped from V and 0 bases from J, the junction kept 7 bases outside the gene matches. CDR3 size: 17 residues. The CDR3 DNA is TGTGCCAGCAGCTTAGGTCTCGGGGGAGGGGACCAAGAGACCCAGTACTTC. It yields the protein CASSLGLGGGDQETQYF.

The chain recombines TRBV28 with TRBJ2-1; D is ambiguous. V gave up 1 base and J gave up 8 bases, with 9 bases separating them. Germline V gene sequence: CDR1 MDHEN, CDR2 SYDVKM. The CDR3 has 13 amino acids. CDR3 DNA: TGTGCCAGCAGTTTATCCGAGGTTGATGAGCAGTTCTTC. This sequence encodes CASSLSEVDEQFF.

V and J are TRBV6-5 and TRBJ2-5, with unresolved D. CDR1 is MNHEY, CDR2 SVGAGI, per germline. V was pared by 0 bases and J by 3 bases, with 8 bases between. The CDR3 is made up of 14 amino acids. CDR3 in DNA: TGTGCCAGCAGTTACTCCACAGATAAAGAGACCCAGTACTTC. Translation gives CASSYSTDKETQYF.